In this sample, the clone carrying this T cell receptor beta chain is medium-sized. This sample is drawn from a study of OX40 agonist ivuxolimab in advanced cancers. Profiled with immunoSEQ multiplex PCR; TCRdb holds only in-frame clones, not every one. The table shows over 15,000 clones, with more than 60% occurring only once. The material sequenced was CD4+ or CD8+ T cells sorted from blood, taken in a trial of the OX40 agonist ivuxolimab. This clonotype was obtained from an adult with an advanced solid tumor such as melanoma, head and neck, liver or kidney cancer.

DNA for the CDR3: TGTGCCAGCAGTTCCCTCGGTAGCGGGACCGCCGGGGAGCTGTTTTTT. It codes for CASSSLGSGTAGELFF. The gene calls are TRBV28 and TRBJ2-2, with 8 bases that match TRBD2. Trimming removed 4 bases from V and 6 bases from J; junction bases left unmatched: 10. Germline loops: CDR1 MDHEN, CDR2 SYDVKM. The CDR3 is made up of 16 amino acids.